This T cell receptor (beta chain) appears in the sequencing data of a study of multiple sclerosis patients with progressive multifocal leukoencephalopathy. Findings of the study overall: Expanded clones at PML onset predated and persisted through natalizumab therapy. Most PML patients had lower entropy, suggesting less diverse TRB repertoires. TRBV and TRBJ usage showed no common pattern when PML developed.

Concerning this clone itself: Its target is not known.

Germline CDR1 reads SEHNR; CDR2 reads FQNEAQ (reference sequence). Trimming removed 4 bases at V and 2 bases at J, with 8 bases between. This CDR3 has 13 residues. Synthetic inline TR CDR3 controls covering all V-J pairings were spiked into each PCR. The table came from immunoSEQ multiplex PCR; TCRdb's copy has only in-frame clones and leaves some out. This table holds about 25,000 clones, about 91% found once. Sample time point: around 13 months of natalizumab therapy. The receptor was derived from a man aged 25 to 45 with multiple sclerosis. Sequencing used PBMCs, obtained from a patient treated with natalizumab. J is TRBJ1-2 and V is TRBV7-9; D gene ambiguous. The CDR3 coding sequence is TGTGCCAGCAGCTCGGACGGAAACTATGGCTACACCTTC. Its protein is CASSSDGNYGYTF.